These 22 T cell receptor beta chains originate from one sample sequenced in a study of blood T cells in healthy people across ages. The second PCR ran about 6 to 11 cycles with a sample-barcoded 5' primer and J-beta primers. TCRdb passed the 5' RACE reads through MiXCR, listing each CDR3 protein once. The sample holds fewer than 800,000 distinct CDR3 sequences, more than 20% seen once. The same sample was also studied in work on T cells of mothers and their children.

Sequenced input: blood. The receptors here all came from a boy aged 5-17 years in good health.

In its sample, this clonotype was seen a few times. The chain couples TRBV28 to TRBJ2-1; 7 nucleotides line up with TRBD2. V lost 5 bases and J lost 0; bases outside the gene matches: 4. Germline CDR1 MDHEN, CDR2 SYDVKM. This CDR3 region has 15 residues. CDR3 in amino acids: CASSTSESSYNEQFF. The CDR3 DNA follows: TGTGCCAGCAGTACTAGCGAGAGCTCCTACAATGAGCAGTTCTTC.

In its sample, this clonotype was seen many times. This chain links TRBV7-9 with TRBJ2-7, with D uncertain. This CDR3 has 11 amino acids. CDR1 SEHNR and CDR2 FQNEAQ come from the germline V gene (reference sequence). Trimming took 5 bases from V and 0 from J, leaving 2 bases between them. For the CDR3, the DNA is TGTGCCAGCAGCAACTCCTACGAGCAGTACTTC. The encoded protein is CASSNSYEQYF.

The chain has TRBV7-9 and TRBJ2-1; D possibly matches TRBD1 or TRBD2 (5 bases each). The CDR3 loop spans 14 amino acids. V lost 4 bases, J lost 9 bases, and 16 bases lay in between. Germline V gene data show CDR1 as SEHNR and CDR2 as FQNEAQ (reference sequence). The CDR3 nucleotides read TGTGCCAGCAGCTCCGTAACAGGAGAGGGTGAGCAGTTCTTC. Amino acid sequence: CASSSVTGEGEQFF.

This chain links TRBV9 with TRBJ1-2, with 8 positions matching TRBD1. V shed 2 bases, J shed 0 bases, and the junction held 6 bases outside the gene matches. The CDR3 length is 16 residues. Germline V gene sequence: CDR1 SGDLS, CDR2 YYNGEE. CDR3 residues: CASSVGTGSPNYGYTF. Written as DNA, the CDR3 is TGTGCCAGCAGCGTCGGGACAGGATCACCTAACTATGGCTACACCTTC.

This clonotype was observed a few times. V gene TRBV28 combines with J gene TRBJ2-6, with D perhaps given as TRBD1 or TRBD2 (6 bases each). The germline V gene encodes CDR1 MDHEN and CDR2 SYDVKM. Trimming stripped 5 bases from V and 0 bases from J, with 20 bases between. This CDR3 contains 19 residues. The CDR3, as DNA: TGTGCCAGCAGTAGGGGGGCCCTGTTGACGAGCTCTGGGGCCAACGTCCTGACTTTC. Its translation is CASSRGALLTSSGANVLTF.

This clonotype was seen at least ten times. The CDR3 is CASSQAGQGLTQYF. CDR3 DNA sequence: TGCGCCAGCAGCCAAGCGGGACAGGGCCTCACCCAGTACTTC. This chain joins TRBV4-1 and TRBJ2-5; the match to TRBD1 covers 9 bases. The V segment lost 1 base and the J segment 8 bases; nucleotides outside the gene matches: 5. Per the germline V gene, CDR1 is MGHRA and CDR2 is YSYEKL. This CDR3 has 14 residues.

This clonotype has more than one count but fewer than ten. The CDR3 DNA is TGCAGCGTTGAAGAAGGGGCCCGGGGGACCTATGGCTACACCTTC. The encoded protein is CSVEEGARGTYGYTF. This chain links TRBV29-1 with TRBJ1-2, with D tentatively TRBD1 (5 bases). CDR1 and CDR2 (germline): SQVTM, ANQGSEA. Trimming stripped 0 bases from V and 4 bases from J, with 15 bases between. The CDR3 extends over 15 amino acids.

The V call is TRBV28, the J call TRBJ2-5; D is possibly TRBD2 (5 bases). From germline, CDR1 is MDHEN and CDR2 SYDVKM. V was pared by 6 bases and J by 5 bases, with 13 bases between. The CDR3 extends over 13 amino acids. CDR3: CASRGRIMETQYF. The CDR3 DNA is TGTGCCAGCAGGGGGAGAATAATGGAGACCCAGTACTTC.

This chain links TRBV28 with TRBJ2-7; possibly TRBD1 or TRBD2 for D (5 bases each). Per the germline V gene, CDR1 is MDHEN and CDR2 is SYDVKM. Trimming pared 5 bases from V and 6 bases from J, leaving 23 bases between. This CDR3 has 16 amino acids. CDR3 coding DNA: TGTGCCAGCAGTCTCGACGGCCCCGGGACGTCCAGCGAGCAGTACTTC. Its protein is CASSLDGPGTSSEQYF.

V is TRBV20-1 and J is TRBJ1-6, with D hard to call. Germline V lookup: CDR1 DFQATT, CDR2 SNEGSKA (reference sequence). This CDR3 has 13 residues. The V and J ends lost 6 bases and 14 bases respectively, with 20 bases between them. The CDR3 DNA follows: TGCAGTGCCCCTCGTCCAGTATCATTCACCCTCCACTTT. Residues: CSAPRPVSFTLHF.

On this clonotype: A read error may produce the germline difference seen at one junction end. The chain uses TRBV6-6 and TRBJ2-1, with 9 bases that match TRBD1. The tail of the sequence fits TRBJ2-7 better, so the J call may be wrong. The CDR3 has 15 residues. From germline, CDR1 is MNHNY and CDR2 SVGAGI (reference sequence). As DNA, the CDR3 is TGTTCCAGCACTCCTTTAGGGACAGGGTTCAACGAGCAGTACTTC. It codes for CSSTPLGTGFNEQYF.

V is TRBV3-1 and J is TRBJ2-1; 12 bases match TRBD2. Germline assignment: CDR1 LGHDT and CDR2 YNNKEL (reference sequence). The CDR3 runs to 16 residues. Trimming removed 5 bases from V and 3 bases from J; junction bases left unmatched: 5. In nucleotides, the CDR3 is TGTGCCAGCAGCTCCCTAGCGGGGGGGATCTACAATGAGCAGTTCTTC. Protein product: CASSSLAGGIYNEQFF.

The chain combines TRBV27 with TRBJ2-7, with TRBD1 identical over 8 bases. Germline lookup yields CDR1 MNHEY and CDR2 SMNVEV (reference sequence). The CDR3 contains 17 residues. The V and J ends lost 4 bases and 5 bases, in that order; junction bases with no gene match: 16. This CDR3 reads CASSSVGQGVYFHEQYF. CDR3 DNA: TGTGCCAGCAGTTCTGTTGGACAGGGAGTTTATTTCCACGAGCAGTACTTC.

V and J are TRBV29-1 and TRBJ2-1, with 8 bases identical to TRBD2. The germline CDR1 and CDR2 sequences are SQVTM and ANQGSEA. The CDR3 totals 12 residues. This CDR3 reads CTGGDLYNEQFF. The CDR3 coding sequence is TGCACCGGGGGGGATTTGTACAATGAGCAGTTCTTC.

The V and J genes are TRBV12-3 or TRBV12-4 and TRBJ2-7; 9 bases are shared with TRBD1. Germline trimming cut 6 bases from V and 2 bases from J; bases unmatched to any gene: 2. The CDR3 runs to 13 residues. CDR3 nucleotides: TGTGCCAGCAGACAGGGGGCGACCTACGAGCAGTACTTC. Translated, it gives CASRQGATYEQYF.

The chain joins TRBV7-2 to TRBJ2-7; possible D gene TRBD2, 5 bases. From germline, CDR1 is SGHTA and CDR2 FQGNSA. V shed 5 bases and J shed 5 bases, with 13 bases lying between them. This CDR3 region has 13 residues. The CDR3 reads CASSPGIGNEQYF. For the CDR3, the DNA is TGTGCCAGCAGCCCGGGGATTGGGAACGAGCAGTACTTC.

This clonotype was observed a few times. The chain uses TRBV5-5 and TRBJ2-7; 7 nucleotides line up with TRBD2. Germline trimming cut 6 bases from V and 0 bases from J; bases unmatched to any gene: 6. The CDR3 contains 14 residues. Germline V gene lookup returns CDR1 SGHKS and CDR2 YYEKEE (reference sequence). CDR3 DNA: TGTGCCAGCACAAGCGGGACCTACTCCTACGAGCAGTACTTC. Its protein product is CASTSGTYSYEQYF.

This clonotype was counted a few times. This chain connects TRBV29-1 to TRBJ1-5, with D hard to call. The CDR3 totals 16 residues. Between the trimmed V and J ends, which lost 3 bases and 0 bases, there was a span of 15 bases. CDR1 and CDR2 from the germline V gene are SQVTM and ANQGSEA. The CDR3 DNA is TGCAGCGTTGAGGTCTCCTGGCAGAGTAGCAATCAGCCCCAGCATTTT. Protein: CSVEVSWQSSNQPQHF.

The rearrangement uses TRBV3-1 and TRBJ2-4; 8 nucleotides line up with TRBD1. V trimming: 5 bases; J trimming: 6 bases; junction bases outside the gene matches: 6. Germline CDR1 and CDR2: LGHDT and YNNKEL (reference sequence). This CDR3 has 14 residues. The CDR3 loop reads CASSYGQGRNIQYF. In nucleotides, the CDR3 is TGTGCCAGCAGCTATGGACAGGGTAGAAACATTCAGTACTTC. Using reference TRBV3-1 and TRBJ2-4 for the parts outside the CDR3, the full variable domain is DTAVSQTPKYLVTQMGNDKSIKCEQNLGHDTMYWYKQDSKKFLKIMFSYNNKELIINETVPNRFSPKSPDKAHLNLHINSLELGDSAVYFCASSYGQGRNIQYFGAGTRLSVL.

The chain carries TRBV12-3 or TRBV12-4 and TRBJ1-1, with D hard to call. Trimming took off 4 bases at V and 1 base at J, with 7 bases between the two ends. This CDR3 is built from 13 residues. The CDR3 DNA reads as TGTGCCAGCAGTTACTACAAGAACACTGAAGCTTTCTTT. This gives the protein CASSYYKNTEAFF.

The CDR3 DNA follows: TGTGCCAGCAGCTTGATAGCGGGGGGTGCCGGGGAGCTGTTTTTT. Its translation is CASSLIAGGAGELFF. The chain carries TRBV5-5 and TRBJ2-2; 10 bases match TRBD2. The J segment lost 6 bases and the V segment lost 1 base, leaving 3 bases of the junction unmatched. Germline V gives CDR1 SGHKS, CDR2 YYEKEE (reference sequence). This CDR3 spans 15 amino acids.

This clonotype occurred a few times. As DNA, the CDR3 is TGCAGCGTTGAAGATCGAGTTTGGGGGGAGGCTAACTATGGCTACACCTTC. It translates to CSVEDRVWGEANYGYTF. This chain joins TRBV29-1 and TRBJ1-2; tentative D call: TRBD1 (5 bases). Trimming took 0 bases from V and 0 from J, leaving 17 bases between them. Per germline, CDR1 SQVTM and CDR2 ANQGSEA. There are 17 residues in the CDR3.